This T cell receptor (beta chain) was sequenced in a study of CD8 T cells in Susac syndrome (dated by TCRdb to between 2018 and 2020). Study-wide context: Repertoire sequencing was used to test whether CD8+ T cell activation and differentiation in Susac syndrome was antigen driven. Findings and caveats that apply to the study as a whole: The study acknowledged that relatively few individuals were included in the TCR sequencing and HLA analysis.

As to this clonotype: The antigen this receptor binds is unknown. No much larger clone exists at a distance of one base, and base qualities are not known.

From its cysteine to its phenylalanine, the CDR3 spans 14 amino acids. The CDR3 DNA has 42 bases and is translated from base 1. The germline V gene (reference sequence) provides CDR1 DFQATT and CDR2 SNEGSKA. A distance of 15 bases separates the germline ends of V and J, which lose 3 bases and 4 bases respectively. Peripheral blood CD8+ and CD4+ T cells from healthy donors, Susac syndrome patients and multiple sclerosis patients were profiled using high-throughput TCR beta sequencing. Multiple sclerosis controls were treatment-naive patients with stable or active relapsing-remitting disease fulfilling revised McDonald criteria. Bulk CD8+ and CD4+ T cells were purified by magnetic negative isolation, whereas CD8+ TEMRA cells were enriched by FACS. Blood was collected in EDTA tubes and processed within 24 hours, with PBMCs isolated through density gradient centrifugation. PBMCs intended for TCR sequencing were cryopreserved in liquid nitrogen and thawed later in a water bath at 37 degrees C. The sorted or isolated CD4+, CD8+ and CD8+ TEMRA cells had a purity of 90% or higher.

RNA was extracted with the RNeasy kit and about 0.5 to 1 ug was reverse transcribed using random hexamers. TCR beta CDR3 regions were amplified with the immunoSEQ multiplex PCR assay covering 54 Vbeta and 13 Jbeta segments. PCR amplification bias was corrected by using a synthetic template baseline for primer optimization and computational correction. The paper's data handling went like this. Reads were assigned to V, D and J genes according to IMGT and analyzed in immunoSEQ Analyzer, with only productive sequences retained. To calculate clonality, Shannon entropy was normalized by log2 of the number of productive unique sequences and then subtracted from one. For each patient and control, public and private clones were evaluated within the 100 most prevalent clones. A clone was defined as Susac-specific if it was absent from the healthy and MS cohorts, from over 1,000 published viral clones and from other ImmuneACCESS disease sequences. The raw public data were reprocessed by TCRdb itself: fastp quality trimming at Q25, MiXCR clonotype calling, in-frame beta chains only. One record per CDR3 amino acid sequence lists the most common genes and DNA. TCRdb's processing, not the authors' own work, is the source of the V and J calls. Counted in this sample were roughly 120,000 distinct CDR3 sequences; around 92% of them appeared once. About 0.096% of the sample is taken by the ten largest.

The clonotype comes from a human donor with multiple sclerosis. The material sequenced was CD4+ T cells from PBMCs. The chain is assembled from TRBV20-1 and TRBJ2-5; TRBD1 is perhaps the D gene, given 7 matching bases. The CDR3 reads as follows: CSASGGGGTETQYF. DNA sequence: TGCAGTGCTAGCGGAGGAGGGGGCACAGAGACCCAGTACTTC.